This passage covers 18 T cell receptor beta chains from one sample sequenced in a study of T cell repertoires in cytomegalovirus infection. From the reads, TCRdb called clonotypes with MiXCR, one entry per CDR3 protein. The sample lists 750,000 to 900,000 distinct CDR3 sequences; 29% were seen once. Antigen specificity for these receptors is unknown. This sample comprised cultured CD8+ T cells from PBMCs, obtained from culture after CMV antigen stimulation. The source of these receptors is a human donor in good health (CMV status not recorded). Some clones in this sample may be carry-over from other donors' samples.

Only a few counts were recorded for this clonotype. V gene TRBV4-1 combines with J gene TRBJ2-7, with unresolved D. Germline lookup yields CDR1 MGHRA and CDR2 YSYEKL. The CDR3 runs to 15 residues. Trimming removed 0 bases from V and 3 bases from J, with 12 bases in between. CDR3 DNA: TGCGCCAGCAGCCAAGACCCTGACACTGACTACGAGCAGTACTTC. Protein: CASSQDPDTDYEQYF.

CDR3 in amino acids: CAIRQTVDGYTF. CDR3 sequence (DNA): TGTGCCATCCGCCAGACAGTTGATGGCTACACCTTC. This rearrangement joins TRBV10-3 to TRBJ1-2, with D maybe TRBD1 (5 bases). Looked up from germline, CDR1 is ENHRY and CDR2 is SYGVKD. The CDR3 is 12 residues long. V was cut by 8 bases and J by 6 bases, with 13 bases left in between.

The V gene is TRBV6-1, the J gene TRBJ2-3; D could derive from TRBD1 or TRBD2 (6 bases each). Germline CDR1 is MNHNS and CDR2 is SASEGT. The CDR3 contains 15 residues. The V end was cut by 7 bases, the J end by 3 bases, with 17 bases between. The CDR3 here is CASTLRGARTDTQYF. CDR3 DNA sequence: TGTGCCAGCACCCTTAGGGGGGCGAGAACAGATACGCAGTATTTT.

This clonotype was observed a few times. The rearrangement joins TRBV6-2 or TRBV6-3 to TRBJ2-2; 8 nucleotides agree with TRBD1. V shed 8 bases, J shed 7 bases, and the junction held 9 bases outside the gene matches. This CDR3 has 14 residues. Germline values: CDR1 MNHEY, CDR2 SVGEGT. Here the CDR3 DNA reads TGTGCCAGCCAGGGGGCGGAGGCGTTCGGGGAGCTGTTTTTT. This gives the protein CASQGAEAFGELFF.

The genes are TRBV10-3 and TRBJ1-2; D is perhaps TRBD1 (5 bases). Trimming stripped 5 bases from V and 6 bases from J, with 16 bases between. CDR1 ENHRY and CDR2 SYGVKD come from the germline V gene. The CDR3 covers 14 residues. DNA for the CDR3: TGTGCCATCAGTTCAGGGTTAGATCAGCATGGCTACACCTTC. Translating it yields CAISSGLDQHGYTF.

The chain's CDR3 is CASSQDSGTYSPLHF. For the CDR3, the DNA is TGCGCCAGCAGCCAAGACTCCGGGACTTATTCACCCCTCCACTTT. The chain is built from TRBV4-3 and TRBJ1-6, with D perhaps TRBD1 (5 bases). The CDR3 length is 15 residues. The V end was cut by 0 bases, the J end by 8 bases, with 11 bases between. Per germline, CDR1 LGHNA and CDR2 YSLEER.

This clonotype occurred many times. The J gene is TRBJ2-1, the V gene TRBV7-9; 11 nucleotides align to TRBD1. J lost 6 bases, V lost 6 bases, and 10 bases had no gene match. CDR1 and CDR2 from the germline V gene are SEHNR and FQNEAQ (reference sequence). The CDR3 has 16 residues. The DNA for the CDR3 is TGTGCCAGCAGAACACCAGGGACAGGGGGTGTCAATGAGCAGTTCTTC. It yields the protein CASRTPGTGGVNEQFF.

The J gene is TRBJ2-7, the V gene TRBV7-2, with D perhaps TRBD1 or TRBD2 (5 bases each). From germline, CDR1 is SGHTA and CDR2 FQGNSA. V lost 5 bases, J lost 6 bases, and 14 bases lay in between. This CDR3 comprises 13 residues. CDR3 sequence reads: CASSEGLRGEQYV. CDR3 coding DNA: TGTGCCAGCAGCGAAGGGTTGAGGGGCGAGCAGTACGTC.

V gene TRBV27 combines with J gene TRBJ1-1, with D tentatively TRBD1 (5 bases). Trimming took 3 bases from V and 5 from J, leaving 10 bases between them. This CDR3 is built from 13 residues. Germline V gene sequence: CDR1 MNHEY, CDR2 SMNVEV (reference sequence). CDR3 DNA sequence: TGTGCCAGCAGTTTCCTAAGGGGAACTGAAGCTTTCTTT. It codes for CASSFLRGTEAFF.

The chain joins TRBV4-1 to TRBJ2-5; D not resolved. CDR1 is MGHRA, CDR2 YSYEKL, per germline. The V end lost 4 bases, the J end lost 4 bases, and 13 bases lay between the germline ends. The CDR3 covers 14 residues. Written as DNA, the CDR3 is TGCGCCAGCAGCCGAGACCGGGTCCGAGAGACCCAGTACTTC. It yields the protein CASSRDRVRETQYF.

The chain has TRBV7-9 and TRBJ2-1; D remains ambiguous. Germline CDR1 reads SEHNR; CDR2 reads FQNEAQ (reference sequence). Trimming took 3 bases from V and 7 from J, leaving 19 bases between them. This CDR3 has 16 amino acids. This chain's CDR3 is CASSFHSRAFGNEQFF. CDR3 bases: TGTGCCAGCAGCTTTCACTCTCGAGCGTTTGGGAATGAGCAGTTCTTC.

V is TRBV6-5 and J is TRBJ2-2; D ambiguous. CDR1 and CDR2 (germline): MNHEY, SVGAGI. This CDR3 is 14 amino acids long. Deletions cut 7 bases from V and 6 bases from J, with 15 bases between. The CDR3, as DNA: TGTGCCAGCACTCTACAATTCCCCCCCGGGGAGCTGTTTTTT. This encodes CASTLQFPPGELFF.

This clonotype has a handful of counts. This chain connects TRBV7-2 to TRBJ2-1; D is possibly TRBD1 (5 bases). From germline, CDR1 is SGHTA and CDR2 FQGNSA. The V end was cut by 7 bases, the J end by 10 bases, with 14 bases between. CDR3 length: 12 residues. CDR3 sequence: CASTPPPGEQFF. DNA for the CDR3: TGTGCCAGCACCCCCCCCCCAGGGGAGCAGTTCTTC.

The J gene is TRBJ2-7, the V gene TRBV28; 15 bases align to TRBD2. V trimming: 2 bases; J trimming: 4 bases; junction bases outside the gene matches: 0. CDR1 is MDHEN and CDR2 is SYDVKM in the germline V gene. CDR3 size: 15 residues. CDR3 sequence: CASSLGTSGGYEQYV. In DNA, the CDR3 is TGTGCCAGCAGTTTAGGGACTAGCGGGGGGTACGAGCAGTACGTC.

This clonotype was detected only a few times. V usage is TRBV29-1 and J usage is TRBJ2-2; D not resolved. The CDR3 spans 12 residues. Germline loops: CDR1 SQVTM, CDR2 ANQGSEA. V lost 7 bases, J lost 7 bases, and 13 bases lay in between. Written as DNA, the CDR3 is TGCAGCGCCGACCTTTGGGGCGGGGAGCTGTTTTTT. Protein product: CSADLWGGELFF.

The rearrangement links TRBV4-1 to TRBJ1-2; D not resolved. The V gene's germline CDR1 is MGHRA and CDR2 YSYEKL. Trimming pared 0 bases from V and 5 bases from J, leaving 19 bases between. This CDR3 contains 17 residues. CDR3 nucleotides: TGCGCCAGCAGCCAAGATGTATCGGTTTTGGAGTCATATGGCTACACCTTC. Its translation is CASSQDVSVLESYGYTF.

This clonotype was observed a handful of times. The junction does not match germline at one end; this may be a read error. The J gene is TRBJ2-1, the V gene TRBV7-6, with TRBD2 identical over 8 bases. From germline, CDR1 is SGHVS and CDR2 FNYEAQ. The CDR3 length is 16 residues. The CDR3 DNA reads as TGTGCTAGCAGCTTATTTAGCGGGGCCTCCTACAATGAGCAGTTCTTC. Its protein is CASSLFSGASYNEQFF.

This clonotype has at least ten counts. The genes are TRBV7-2 and TRBJ1-2; tentative D call: TRBD1 (6 bases). CDR1 SGHTA and CDR2 FQGNSA come from the germline V gene. This CDR3 spans 13 amino acids. The germline V and J ends were trimmed by 2 bases and 3 bases, with 7 bases remaining between them. CDR3 coding DNA: TGTGCCAGCAGCTTACAGGGGCACTATGGCTACACCTTC. Translation: CASSLQGHYGYTF. Full variable domain (remainder filled in from reference TRBV7-2 and TRBJ1-2): GAGVSQSPSNKVTEKGKDVELRCDPISGHTALYWYRQSLGQGLEFLIYFQGNSAPDKSGLPSDRFSAERTGGSVSTLTIQRTQQEDSAVYLCASSLQGHYGYTFGSGTRLTVV.